This T cell receptor (beta chain) was documented in a study of technical replicates of blood from several donors. TCRdb's copy holds only in-frame clones and misses some; the assay was immunoSEQ multiplex PCR. The top ten clones hold roughly 0.2% of a sample with 85,000 to 100,000 clones, nearly 97% of them seen once. The CDR3 loop spans 14 amino acids. Germline loops: CDR1 SGHRS, CDR2 YFSETQ. V was trimmed by 0 bases and J by 5 bases, leaving 8 bases between them. The origin of this receptor is a human donor in good health. V usage is TRBV5-1 and J usage is TRBJ1-4; no clear D. Sequenced: T cells isolated from PBMCs. CDR3 region: CASSLGRPNEKLFF. The DNA of the CDR3 is TGCGCCAGCAGCTTGGGGCGGCCAAATGAAAAACTGTTTTTT.